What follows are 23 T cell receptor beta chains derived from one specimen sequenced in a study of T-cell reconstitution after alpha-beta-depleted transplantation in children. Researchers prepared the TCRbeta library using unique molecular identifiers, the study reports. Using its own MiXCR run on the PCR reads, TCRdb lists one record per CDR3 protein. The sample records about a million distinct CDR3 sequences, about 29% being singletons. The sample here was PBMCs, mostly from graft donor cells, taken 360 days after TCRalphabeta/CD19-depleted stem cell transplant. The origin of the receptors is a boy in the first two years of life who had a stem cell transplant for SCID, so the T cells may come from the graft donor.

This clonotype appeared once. This CDR3 reads CASSLSARYHEQYF. In DNA form, the CDR3 reads TGCGCCAGCAGCTTGTCCGCCAGGTACCACGAGCAGTACTTC. The V call is TRBV5-1, the J call TRBJ2-7; D uncertain. CDR1 is SGHRS and CDR2 is YFSETQ in the germline V gene. V was cut by 1 base and J by 5 bases, with 13 bases left in between. This CDR3 contains 14 residues.

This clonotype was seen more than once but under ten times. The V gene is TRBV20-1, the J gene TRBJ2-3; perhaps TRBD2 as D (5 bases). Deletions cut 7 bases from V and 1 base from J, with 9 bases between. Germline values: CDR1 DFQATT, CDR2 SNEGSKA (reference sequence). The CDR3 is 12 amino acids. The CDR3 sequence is CSVYGGTDTQYF. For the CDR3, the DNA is TGCAGTGTATACGGGGGCACAGATACGCAGTATTTT.

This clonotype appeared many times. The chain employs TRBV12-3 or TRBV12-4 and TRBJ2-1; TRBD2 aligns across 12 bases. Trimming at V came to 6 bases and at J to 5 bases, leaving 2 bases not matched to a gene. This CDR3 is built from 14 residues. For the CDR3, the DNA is TGTGCCAGCAGGCCTAGCGGGGGGGACAATGAGCAGTTCTTC. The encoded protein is CASRPSGGDNEQFF.

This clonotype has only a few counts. CDR3 protein: CASSSTGTEQYF. The CDR3 DNA is TGCGCCAGCAGCTCGACAGGGACCGAGCAGTACTTC. The chain employs TRBV5-1 and TRBJ2-7; 7 nucleotides align to TRBD1. The CDR3 loop spans 12 amino acids. Germline V gives CDR1 SGHRS, CDR2 YFSETQ. V shed 3 bases, J shed 6 bases, and the junction held 3 bases outside the gene matches. Looking up the rest from reference TRBV5-1 and TRBJ2-7 gives the full variable domain: KAGVTQTPRYLIKTRGQQVTLSCSPISGHRSVSWYQQTPGQGLQFLFEYFSETQRNKGNFPGRFSGRQFSNSRSEMNVSTLELGDSALYLCASSSTGTEQYFGPGTRLTVT.

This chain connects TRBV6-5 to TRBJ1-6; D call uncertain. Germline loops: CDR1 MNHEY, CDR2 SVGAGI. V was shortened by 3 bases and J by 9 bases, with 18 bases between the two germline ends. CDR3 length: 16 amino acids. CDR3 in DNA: TGTGCCAGCAGTTATACTCCTGAGGGTTTTGGTTCACCCCTCCACTTT. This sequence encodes CASSYTPEGFGSPLHF.

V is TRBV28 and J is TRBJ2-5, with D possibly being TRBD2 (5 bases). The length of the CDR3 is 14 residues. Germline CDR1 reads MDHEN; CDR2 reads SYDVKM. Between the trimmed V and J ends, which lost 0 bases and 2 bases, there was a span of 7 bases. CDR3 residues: CASSLWRGQETQYF. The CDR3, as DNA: TGTGCCAGCAGTTTATGGAGAGGGCAAGAGACCCAGTACTTC.

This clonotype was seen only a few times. CDR3 nucleotide sequence: TGTGCCAGCTCACCAGATAGAAGGGCCAAAAACATTCAGTACTTC. This sequence encodes CASSPDRRAKNIQYF. The chain employs TRBV18 and TRBJ2-4, with D unresolved. Trimming pared 2 bases from V and 1 base from J, leaving 9 bases between. The CDR3 is made up of 15 amino acids. Germline V lookup: CDR1 KGHSH, CDR2 LQKENI.

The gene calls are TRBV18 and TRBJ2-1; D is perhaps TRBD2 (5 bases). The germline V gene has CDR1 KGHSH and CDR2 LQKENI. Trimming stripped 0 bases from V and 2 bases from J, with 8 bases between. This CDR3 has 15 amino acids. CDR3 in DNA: TGTGCCAGCTCACCACCGGAACTAGCCTACAATGAGCAGTTCTTC. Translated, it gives CASSPPELAYNEQFF.

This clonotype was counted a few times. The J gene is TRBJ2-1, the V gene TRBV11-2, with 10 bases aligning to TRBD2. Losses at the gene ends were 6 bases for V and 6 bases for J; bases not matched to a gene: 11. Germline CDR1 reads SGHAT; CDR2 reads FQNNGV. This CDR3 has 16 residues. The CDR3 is CASSPTSGVFFNEQFF. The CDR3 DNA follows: TGTGCCAGCAGTCCAACTAGCGGGGTGTTCTTCAATGAGCAGTTCTTC.

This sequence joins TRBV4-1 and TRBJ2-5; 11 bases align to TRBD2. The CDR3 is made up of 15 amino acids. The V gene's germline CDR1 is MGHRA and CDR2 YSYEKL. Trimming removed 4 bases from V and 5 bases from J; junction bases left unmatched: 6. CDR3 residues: CASSLSGGAKETQYF. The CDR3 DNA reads TGCGCCAGCAGCCTTAGCGGGGGGGCGAAGGAGACCCAGTACTTC.

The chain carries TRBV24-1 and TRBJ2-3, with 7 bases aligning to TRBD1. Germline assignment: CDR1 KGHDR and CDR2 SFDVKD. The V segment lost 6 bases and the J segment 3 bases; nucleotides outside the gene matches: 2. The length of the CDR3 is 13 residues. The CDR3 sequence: CATSRQGTDTQYF. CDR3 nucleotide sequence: TGTGCCACCAGTAGACAGGGAACAGATACGCAGTATTTT.

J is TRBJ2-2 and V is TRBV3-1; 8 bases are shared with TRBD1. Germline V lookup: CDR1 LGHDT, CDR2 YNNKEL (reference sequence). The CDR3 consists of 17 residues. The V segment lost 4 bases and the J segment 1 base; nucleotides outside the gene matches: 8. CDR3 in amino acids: CASSRPRGPQNTGELFF. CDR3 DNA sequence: TGTGCCAGCAGCCGACCCAGGGGGCCTCAGAACACCGGGGAGCTGTTTTTT.

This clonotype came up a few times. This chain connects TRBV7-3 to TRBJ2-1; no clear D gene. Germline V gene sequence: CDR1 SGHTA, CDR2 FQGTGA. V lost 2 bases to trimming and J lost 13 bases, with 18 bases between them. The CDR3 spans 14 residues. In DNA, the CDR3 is TGTGCCAGCAGCTTAGACGGGCAGACCGAACCCCAGTTCTTC. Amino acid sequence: CASSLDGQTEPQFF.

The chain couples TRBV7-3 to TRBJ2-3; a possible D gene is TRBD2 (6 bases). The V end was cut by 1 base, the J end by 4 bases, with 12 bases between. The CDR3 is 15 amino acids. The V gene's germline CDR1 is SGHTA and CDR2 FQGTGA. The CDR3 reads CASSLSGASPDTQYF. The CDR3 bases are TGTGCCAGCAGCTTAAGCGGGGCCTCGCCAGATACGCAGTATTTT.

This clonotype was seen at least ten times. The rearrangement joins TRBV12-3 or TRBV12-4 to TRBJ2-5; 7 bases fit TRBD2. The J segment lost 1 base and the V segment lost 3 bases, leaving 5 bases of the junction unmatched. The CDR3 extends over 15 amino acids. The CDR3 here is CASSFWDYRQETQYF. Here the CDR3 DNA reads TGTGCCAGCAGTTTTTGGGACTACCGCCAAGAGACCCAGTACTTC.

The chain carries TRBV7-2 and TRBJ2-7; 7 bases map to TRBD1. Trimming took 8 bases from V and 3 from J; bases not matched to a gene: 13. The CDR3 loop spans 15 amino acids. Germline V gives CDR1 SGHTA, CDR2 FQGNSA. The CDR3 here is CASALGTAYYYEQYF. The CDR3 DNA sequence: TGTGCCAGCGCCCTGGGGACAGCATACTACTACGAGCAGTACTTC.

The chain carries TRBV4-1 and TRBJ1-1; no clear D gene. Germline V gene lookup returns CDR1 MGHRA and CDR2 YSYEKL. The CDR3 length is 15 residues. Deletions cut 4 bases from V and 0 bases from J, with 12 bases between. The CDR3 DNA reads TGCGCCAGCAGCCGTCCGCAACAGTTGAACACTGAAGCTTTCTTT. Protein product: CASSRPQQLNTEAFF.

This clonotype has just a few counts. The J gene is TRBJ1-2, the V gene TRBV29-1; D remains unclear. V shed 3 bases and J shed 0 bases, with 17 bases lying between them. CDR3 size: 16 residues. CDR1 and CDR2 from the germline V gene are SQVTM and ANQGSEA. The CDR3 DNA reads TGCAGCGTTGATAACGCGATAGACGATCCTAACTATGGCTACACCTTC. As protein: CSVDNAIDDPNYGYTF.

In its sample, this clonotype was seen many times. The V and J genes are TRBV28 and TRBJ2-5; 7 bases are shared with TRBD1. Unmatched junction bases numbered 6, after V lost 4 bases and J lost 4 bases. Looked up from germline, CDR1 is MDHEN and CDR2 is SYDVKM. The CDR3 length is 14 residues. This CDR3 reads CASSYQGVPETQYF. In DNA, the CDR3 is TGTGCCAGCAGTTATCAGGGGGTACCAGAGACCCAGTACTTC. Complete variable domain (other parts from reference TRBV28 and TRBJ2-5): DVKVTQSSRYLVKRTGEKVFLECVQDMDHENMFWYRQDPGLGLRLIYFSYDVKMKEKGDIPEGYSVSREKKERFSLILESASTNQTSMYLCASSYQGVPETQYFGPGTRLLVL.

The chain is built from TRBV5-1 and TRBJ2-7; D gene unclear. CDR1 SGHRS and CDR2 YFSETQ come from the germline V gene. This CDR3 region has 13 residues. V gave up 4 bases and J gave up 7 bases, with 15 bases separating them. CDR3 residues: CASSPDGLDEQYF. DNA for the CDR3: TGCGCCAGCAGCCCGGACGGATTAGATGAGCAGTACTTC. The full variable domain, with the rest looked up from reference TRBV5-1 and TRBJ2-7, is KAGVTQTPRYLIKTRGQQVTLSCSPISGHRSVSWYQQTPGQGLQFLFEYFSETQRNKGNFPGRFSGRQFSNSRSEMNVSTLELGDSALYLCASSPDGLDEQYFGPGTRLTVT.

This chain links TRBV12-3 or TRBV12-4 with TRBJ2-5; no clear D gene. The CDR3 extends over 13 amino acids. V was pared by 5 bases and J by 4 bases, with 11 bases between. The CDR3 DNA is TGTGCCAGCAGTAGACTCATACCAGAGACCCAGTACTTC. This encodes CASSRLIPETQYF.

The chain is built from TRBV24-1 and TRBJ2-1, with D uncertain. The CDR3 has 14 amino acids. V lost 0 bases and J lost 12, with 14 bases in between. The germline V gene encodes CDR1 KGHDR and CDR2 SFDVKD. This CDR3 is CATSDLQDPWRQFF. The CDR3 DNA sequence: TGTGCCACCAGTGATTTGCAGGACCCTTGGAGGCAGTTCTTC.

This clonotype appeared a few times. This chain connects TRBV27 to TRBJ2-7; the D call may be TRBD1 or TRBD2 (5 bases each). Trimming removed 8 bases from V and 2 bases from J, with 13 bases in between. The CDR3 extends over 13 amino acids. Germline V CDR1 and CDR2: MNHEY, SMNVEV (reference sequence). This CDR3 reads CASGHGGTYEQYF. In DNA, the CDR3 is TGTGCCAGCGGACACGGAGGAACCTACGAGCAGTACTTC.